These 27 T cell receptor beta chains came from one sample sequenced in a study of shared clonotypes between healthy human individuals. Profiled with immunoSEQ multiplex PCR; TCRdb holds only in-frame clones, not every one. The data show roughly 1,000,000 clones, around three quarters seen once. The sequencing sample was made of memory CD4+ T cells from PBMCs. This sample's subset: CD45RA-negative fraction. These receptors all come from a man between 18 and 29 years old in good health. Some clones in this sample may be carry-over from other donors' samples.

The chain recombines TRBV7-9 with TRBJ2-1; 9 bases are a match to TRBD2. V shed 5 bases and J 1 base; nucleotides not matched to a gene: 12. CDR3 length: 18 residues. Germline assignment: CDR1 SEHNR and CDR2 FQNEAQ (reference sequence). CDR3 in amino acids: CASSPLGGRVRSYNEQFF. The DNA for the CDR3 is TGTGCCAGCAGCCCGCTCGGCGGGAGGGTGAGGTCCTACAATGAGCAGTTCTTC.

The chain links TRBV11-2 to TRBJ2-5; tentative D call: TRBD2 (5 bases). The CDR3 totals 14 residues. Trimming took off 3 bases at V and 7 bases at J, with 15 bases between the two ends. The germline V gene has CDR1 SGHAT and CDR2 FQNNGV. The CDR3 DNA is TGTGCCAGCAGCTTCTCGGGCAGCCGGGGGACCCAGTACTTC. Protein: CASSFSGSRGTQYF.

The CDR3: CASMEMYGSLYF. The CDR3 DNA is TGTGCCAGCATGGAGATGTACGGGTCCCTGTACTTC. The chain combines TRBV28 with TRBJ2-7; D ambiguous. V lost 7 bases and J 12 bases, leaving 19 bases between the germline ends. The length of the CDR3 is 12 residues. Germline V gene data show CDR1 as MDHEN and CDR2 as SYDVKM.

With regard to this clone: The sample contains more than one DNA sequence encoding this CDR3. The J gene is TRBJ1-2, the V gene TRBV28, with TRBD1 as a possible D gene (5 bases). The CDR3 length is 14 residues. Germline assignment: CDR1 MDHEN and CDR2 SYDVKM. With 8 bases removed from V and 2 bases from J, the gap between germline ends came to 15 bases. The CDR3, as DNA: TGTGCCAGCTCCTTGGGGCAGACGAACTATGGCTACACCTTC. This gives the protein CASSLGQTNYGYTF.

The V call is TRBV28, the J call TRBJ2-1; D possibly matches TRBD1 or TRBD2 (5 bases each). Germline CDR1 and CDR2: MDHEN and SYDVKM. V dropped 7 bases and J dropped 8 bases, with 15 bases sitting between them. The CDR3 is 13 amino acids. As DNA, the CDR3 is TGTGCCAGCATCACTAGGGGAACATATGAGCAGTTCTTC. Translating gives CASITRGTYEQFF. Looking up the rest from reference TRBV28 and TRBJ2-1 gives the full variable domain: DVKVTQSSRYLVKRTGEKVFLECVQDMDHENMFWYRQDPGLGLRLIYFSYDVKMKEKGDIPEGYSVSREKKERFSLILESASTNQTSMYLCASITRGTYEQFFGPGTRLTVL.

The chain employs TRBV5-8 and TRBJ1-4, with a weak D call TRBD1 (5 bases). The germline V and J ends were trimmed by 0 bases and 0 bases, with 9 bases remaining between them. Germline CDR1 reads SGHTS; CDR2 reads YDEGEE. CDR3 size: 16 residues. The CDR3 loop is CASSLAAGATNEKLFF. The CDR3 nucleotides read TGTGCCAGCAGCTTGGCTGCGGGGGCAACTAATGAAAAACTGTTTTTT. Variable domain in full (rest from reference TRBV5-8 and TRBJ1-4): EAGVTQSPTHLIKTRGQQATLRCSPISGHTSVYWYQQALGLGLQFLLWYDEGEERNRGNFPPRFSGRQFPNYSSELNVNALELEDSALYLCASSLAAGATNEKLFFGSGTQLSVL.

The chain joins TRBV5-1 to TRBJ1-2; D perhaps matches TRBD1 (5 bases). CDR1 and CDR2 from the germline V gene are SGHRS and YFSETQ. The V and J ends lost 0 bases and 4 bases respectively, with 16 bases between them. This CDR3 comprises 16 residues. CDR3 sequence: CASSLVQAINPYGYTF. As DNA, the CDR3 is TGCGCCAGCAGCTTGGTACAGGCGATCAATCCCTATGGCTACACCTTC. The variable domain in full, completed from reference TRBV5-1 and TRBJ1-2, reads KAGVTQTPRYLIKTRGQQVTLSCSPISGHRSVSWYQQTPGQGLQFLFEYFSETQRNKGNFPGRFSGRQFSNSRSEMNVSTLELGDSALYLCASSLVQAINPYGYTFGSGTRLTVV.

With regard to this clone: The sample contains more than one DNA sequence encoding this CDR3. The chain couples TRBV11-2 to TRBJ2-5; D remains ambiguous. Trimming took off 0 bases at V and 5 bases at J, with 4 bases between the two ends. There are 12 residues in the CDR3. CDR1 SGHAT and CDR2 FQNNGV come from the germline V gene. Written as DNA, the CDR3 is TGTGCCAGCAGCTTAGAATCTGAGACCCAGTACTTC. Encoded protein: CASSLESETQYF.

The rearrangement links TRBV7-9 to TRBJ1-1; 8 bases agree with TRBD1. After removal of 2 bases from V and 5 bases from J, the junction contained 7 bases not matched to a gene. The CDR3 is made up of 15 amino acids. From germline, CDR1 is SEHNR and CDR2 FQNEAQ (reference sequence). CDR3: CASSLLTGAKTEAFF. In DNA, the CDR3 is TGTGCCAGCAGCTTATTGACAGGGGCCAAGACTGAAGCTTTCTTT. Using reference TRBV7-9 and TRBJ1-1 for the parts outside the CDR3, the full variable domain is DTGVSQNPRHKITKRGQNVTFRCDPISEHNRLYWYRQTLGQGPEFLTYFQNEAQLEKSRLLSDRFSAERPKGSFSTLEIQRTEQGDSAMYLCASSLLTGAKTEAFFGQGTRLTVV.

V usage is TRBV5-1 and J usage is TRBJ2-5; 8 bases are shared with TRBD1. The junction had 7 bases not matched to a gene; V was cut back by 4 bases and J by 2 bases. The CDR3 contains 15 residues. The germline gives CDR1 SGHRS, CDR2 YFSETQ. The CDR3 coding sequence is TGCGCCAGCAGCGGTACAGGGGGTCGACAAGAGACCCAGTACTTC. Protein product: CASSGTGGRQETQYF. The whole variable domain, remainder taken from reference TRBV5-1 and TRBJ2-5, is KAGVTQTPRYLIKTRGQQVTLSCSPISGHRSVSWYQQTPGQGLQFLFEYFSETQRNKGNFPGRFSGRQFSNSRSEMNVSTLELGDSALYLCASSGTGGRQETQYFGPGTRLLVL.

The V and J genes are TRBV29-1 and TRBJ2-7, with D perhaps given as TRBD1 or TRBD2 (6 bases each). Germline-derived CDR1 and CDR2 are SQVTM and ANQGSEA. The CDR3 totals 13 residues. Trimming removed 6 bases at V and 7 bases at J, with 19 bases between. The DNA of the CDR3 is TGCAGCGTGGGGGCTAGCGCCCAAGGGGAGCAGTACTTC. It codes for CSVGASAQGEQYF.

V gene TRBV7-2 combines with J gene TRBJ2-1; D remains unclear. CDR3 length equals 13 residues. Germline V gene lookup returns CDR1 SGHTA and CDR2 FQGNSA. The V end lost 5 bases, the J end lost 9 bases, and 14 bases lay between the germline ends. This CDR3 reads CASSGRVIIEQFF. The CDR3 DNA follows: TGTGCCAGCAGCGGTCGAGTTATTATTGAGCAGTTCTTC.

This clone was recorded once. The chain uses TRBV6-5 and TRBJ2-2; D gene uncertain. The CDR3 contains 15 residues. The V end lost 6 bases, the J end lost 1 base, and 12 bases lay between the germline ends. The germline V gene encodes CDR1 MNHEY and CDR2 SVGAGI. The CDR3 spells CASSTNLGNTGELFF. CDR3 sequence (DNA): TGTGCCAGCAGCACAAATCTAGGGAACACCGGGGAGCTGTTTTTT.

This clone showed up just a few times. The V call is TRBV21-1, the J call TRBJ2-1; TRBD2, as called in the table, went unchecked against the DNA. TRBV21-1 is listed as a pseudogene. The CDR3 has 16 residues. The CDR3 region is CASTTGTSGRNNEQFF. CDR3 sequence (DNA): TGTGCCAGCACCACCGGGACTAGCGGGAGAAATAATGAGCAGTTCTTC.

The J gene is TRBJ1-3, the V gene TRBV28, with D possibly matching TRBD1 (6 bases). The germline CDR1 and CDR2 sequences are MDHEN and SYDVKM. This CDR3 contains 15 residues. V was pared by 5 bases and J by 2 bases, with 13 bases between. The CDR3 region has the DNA TGTGCCAGCAGTACCGGGGGGGCACCTGGAAACACCATATATTTT. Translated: CASSTGGAPGNTIYF.

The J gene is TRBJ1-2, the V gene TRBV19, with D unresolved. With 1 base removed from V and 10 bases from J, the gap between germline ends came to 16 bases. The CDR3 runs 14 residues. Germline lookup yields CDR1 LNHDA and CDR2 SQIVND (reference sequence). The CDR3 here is CASSIGGAAQHYTF. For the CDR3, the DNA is TGTGCCAGTAGTATAGGAGGAGCCGCGCAGCACTACACCTTC.

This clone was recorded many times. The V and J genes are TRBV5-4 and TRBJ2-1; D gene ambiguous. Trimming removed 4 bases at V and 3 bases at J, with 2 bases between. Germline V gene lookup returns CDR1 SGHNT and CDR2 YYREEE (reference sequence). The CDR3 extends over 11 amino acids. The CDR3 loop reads CASSDYNEQFF. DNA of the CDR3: TGTGCCAGCAGCGACTACAATGAGCAGTTCTTC. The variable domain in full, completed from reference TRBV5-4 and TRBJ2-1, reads ETGVTQSPTHLIKTRGQQVTLRCSSQSGHNTVSWYQQALGQGPQFIFQYYREEENGRGNFPPRFSGLQFPNYSSELNVNALELDDSALYLCASSDYNEQFFGPGTRLTVL.

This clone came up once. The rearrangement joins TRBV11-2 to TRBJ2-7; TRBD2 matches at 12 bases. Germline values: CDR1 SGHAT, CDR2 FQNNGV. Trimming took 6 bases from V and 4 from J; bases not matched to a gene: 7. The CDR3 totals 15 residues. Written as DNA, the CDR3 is TGTGCCAGCAGGCCTAGCGGGAGGGCAAGGTACGAGCAGTACTTC. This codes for CASRPSGRARYEQYF.

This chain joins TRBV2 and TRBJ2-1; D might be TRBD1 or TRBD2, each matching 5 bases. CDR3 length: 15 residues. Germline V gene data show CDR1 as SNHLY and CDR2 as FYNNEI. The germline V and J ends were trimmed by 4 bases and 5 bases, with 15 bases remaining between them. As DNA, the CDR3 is TGTGCCAGCAGTGTTGAACAGGAGGCCAACAATGAGCAGTTCTTC. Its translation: CASSVEQEANNEQFF. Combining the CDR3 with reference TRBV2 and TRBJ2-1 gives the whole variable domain EPEVTQTPSHQVTQMGQEVILRCVPISNHLYFYWYRQILGQKVEFLVSFYNNEISEKSEIFDDQFSVERPDGSNFTLKIRSTKLEDSAMYFCASSVEQEANNEQFFGPGTRLTVL.

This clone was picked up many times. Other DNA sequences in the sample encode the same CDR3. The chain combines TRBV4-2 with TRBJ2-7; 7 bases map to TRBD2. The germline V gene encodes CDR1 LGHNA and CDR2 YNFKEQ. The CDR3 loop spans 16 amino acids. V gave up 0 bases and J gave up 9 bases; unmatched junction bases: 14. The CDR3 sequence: CASSQDRNSGPRGQYF. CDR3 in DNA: TGTGCCAGCAGCCAAGATCGGAATAGCGGGCCAAGGGGGCAGTACTTC.

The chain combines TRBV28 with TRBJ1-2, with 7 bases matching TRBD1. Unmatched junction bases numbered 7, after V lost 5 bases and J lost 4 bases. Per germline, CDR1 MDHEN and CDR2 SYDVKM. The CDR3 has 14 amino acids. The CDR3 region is CASSPSTGAYGYTF. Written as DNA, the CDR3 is TGTGCCAGCAGTCCCTCTACAGGGGCCTATGGCTACACCTTC.

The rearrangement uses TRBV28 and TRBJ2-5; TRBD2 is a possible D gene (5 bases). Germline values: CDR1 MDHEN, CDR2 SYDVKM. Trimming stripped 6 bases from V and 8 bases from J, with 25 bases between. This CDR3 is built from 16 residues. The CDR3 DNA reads TGTGCCAGCAGCCCCTACAGCTTCCGGAGGAGGCAAACCCAGTACTTC. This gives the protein CASSPYSFRRRQTQYF. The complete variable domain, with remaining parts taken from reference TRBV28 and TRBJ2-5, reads DVKVTQSSRYLVKRTGEKVFLECVQDMDHENMFWYRQDPGLGLRLIYFSYDVKMKEKGDIPEGYSVSREKKERFSLILESASTNQTSMYLCASSPYSFRRRQTQYFGPGTRLLVL.

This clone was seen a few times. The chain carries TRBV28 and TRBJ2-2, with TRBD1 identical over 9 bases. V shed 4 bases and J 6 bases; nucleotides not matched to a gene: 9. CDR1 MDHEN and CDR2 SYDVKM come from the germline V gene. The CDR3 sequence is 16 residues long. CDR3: CASSSPGTGMAGELFF. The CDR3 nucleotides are TGTGCCAGCAGTTCACCCGGGACAGGGATGGCCGGGGAGCTGTTTTTT.

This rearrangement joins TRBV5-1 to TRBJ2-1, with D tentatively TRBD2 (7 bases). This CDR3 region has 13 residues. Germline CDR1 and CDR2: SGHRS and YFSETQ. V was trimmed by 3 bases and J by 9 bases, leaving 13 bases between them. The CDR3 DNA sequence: TGCGCCAGCAGCTCGGGGGGCGGTACTGAGCAGTTCTTC. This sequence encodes CASSSGGGTEQFF.

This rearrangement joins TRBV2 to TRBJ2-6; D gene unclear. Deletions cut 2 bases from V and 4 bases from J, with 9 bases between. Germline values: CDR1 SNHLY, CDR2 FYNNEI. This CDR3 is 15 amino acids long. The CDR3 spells CASSEWSGGANVLTF. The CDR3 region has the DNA TGTGCCAGCAGTGAATGGAGTGGCGGGGCCAACGTCCTGACTTTC.

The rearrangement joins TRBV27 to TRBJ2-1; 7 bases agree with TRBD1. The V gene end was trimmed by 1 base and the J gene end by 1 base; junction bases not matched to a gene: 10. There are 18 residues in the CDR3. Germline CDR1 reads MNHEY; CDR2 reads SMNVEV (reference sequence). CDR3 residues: CASSLYRGGVPSYNEQFF. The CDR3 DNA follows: TGTGCCAGCAGTTTATACAGGGGCGGCGTCCCGTCCTACAATGAGCAGTTCTTC.

CDR3 sequence (DNA): TGTGCCAGCAGCCATCGAACAGGGGTTGGGGCCAACGTCCTGACTTTC. Its translation is CASSHRTGVGANVLTF. The rearrangement uses TRBV7-9 and TRBJ2-6, with 7 bases aligning to TRBD1. CDR1 is SEHNR and CDR2 is FQNEAQ in the germline V gene (reference sequence). Germline trimming cut 5 bases from V and 3 bases from J; bases unmatched to any gene: 7. The CDR3 spans 16 residues.